This paragraph covers one T cell receptor beta chain sequence. Its cognate antigen is unknown. The sample belongs to a study of CD8 T cells in ankylosing spondylitis. Using its own MiXCR run on the 5' RACE reads, TCRdb lists one record per CDR3 protein. The sample has 150,000 to 200,000 distinct CDR3 sequences; about 17% are singletons. The study's findings and limits: Peripheral blood samples showed relatively rare disease-linked clones, and these clones were CD8+.

The TCR comes from a male donor with ankylosing spondylitis or in good health (not recorded which). Sequencing was performed on blood, either unsorted or a sorted T cell fraction (not recorded which).

The CDR3 coding sequence is TGCGCCAGCAGTGCCTTAGGGAACACTGAAGCTTTCTTT. Its protein product is CASSALGNTEAFF. The V and J genes are TRBV5-1 and TRBJ1-1; D uncertain. The germline V gene has CDR1 SGHRS and CDR2 YFSETQ. Trimming removed 5 bases at V and 1 base at J, with 9 bases between. The CDR3 is 13 residues long.